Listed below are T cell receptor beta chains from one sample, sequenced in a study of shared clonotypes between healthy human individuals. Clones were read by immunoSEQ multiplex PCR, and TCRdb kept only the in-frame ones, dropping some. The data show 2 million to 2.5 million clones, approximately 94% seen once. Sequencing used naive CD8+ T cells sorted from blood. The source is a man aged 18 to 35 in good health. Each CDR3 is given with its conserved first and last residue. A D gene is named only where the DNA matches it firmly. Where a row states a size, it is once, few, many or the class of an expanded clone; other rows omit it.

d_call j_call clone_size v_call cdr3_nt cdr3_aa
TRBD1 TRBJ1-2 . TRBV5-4 TGTGCCAGCAGCCCGGGACAGGGGGCGTATGGCTACACCTTC CASSPGQGAYGYTF
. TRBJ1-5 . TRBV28 TGTGCCAGCAGTTTTGAAGGTCAGCCCCAGCATTTT CASSFEGQPQHF
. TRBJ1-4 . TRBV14 TGTGCCAGCAGCCCCCACGCCCAGGGAGGTGAAAAACTGTTTTTT CASSPHAQGGEKLFF
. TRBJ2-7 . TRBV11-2 TGTGCCAGCAGCTCCTTAGTTGTAGACCACTACGAGCAGTACTTC CASSSLVVDHYEQYF
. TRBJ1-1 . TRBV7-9 TGTGCCAGCAGCTTAGCCCGCCAAGTGAACACTGAAGCTTTCTTT CASSLARQVNTEAFF
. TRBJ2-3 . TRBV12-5 TGTGCTAGTGGTTTGGTCCGGACGGGGTCCGCAGATACGCAGTATTTT CASGLVRTGSADTQYF
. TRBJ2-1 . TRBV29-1 TGCAGCGTGGGAGGCCAGTCCATCTCCTACAATGAGCAGTTCTTC CSVGGQSISYNEQFF
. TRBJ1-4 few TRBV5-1 TGCGCCAGCGGAACAGGGTCTGCAACTAATGAAAAACTGTTTTTT CASGTGSATNEKLFF
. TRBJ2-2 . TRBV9 TGTGCCAGCAGTACCGGGACTGCGAACACCGGGGAGCTGTTTTTT CASSTGTANTGELFF
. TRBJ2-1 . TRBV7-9 TGTGCCAGCAGCCCGTTACTCTCCTACAATGAGCAGTTCTTC CASSPLLSYNEQFF
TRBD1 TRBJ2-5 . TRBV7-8 TGTGCCAGCAGCTTGGGGGCAGGGGGTCCAGAGACCCAGTACTTC CASSLGAGGPETQYF